Shown below are 26 T cell receptor beta chains from a single sample sequenced in a study of molecular identifiers for immune sequencing clone quantification. Each CDR3 protein is one row after TCRdb ran MiXCR on the PCR reads. The profile shows more than 550,000 distinct CDR3 sequences, approximately 24% of them singletons. Sequencing used naive CD8+ T cells from blood, with Jurkat cell RNA spiked in. Subset described: FACS-sorted CD8+CD4-CCR7+CD45RA+ naive T cells. These receptors originate from a human donor in good health. Some libraries in this study had Jurkat cell RNA spiked in.

In this sample, this clonotype turned up many times. This sequence joins TRBV5-5 and TRBJ2-4; D uncertain. Trimming took off 0 bases at V and 11 bases at J, with 12 bases between the two ends. In germline, CDR1 is SGHKS, CDR2 YYEKEE (reference sequence). The CDR3 is 13 residues long. CDR3: CASSLAGPELQYF. CDR3 nucleotide sequence: TGTGCCAGCAGCTTGGCCGGACCCGAGCTTCAGTACTTC.

The table lists this clonotype with many counts. This chain uses TRBV28 with TRBJ2-5; 11 nucleotides align to TRBD2. Germline V lookup: CDR1 MDHEN, CDR2 SYDVKM. The CDR3 is 16 amino acids. With V trimmed by 6 bases and J by 1 base, 7 bases remained unmatched. In nucleotides, the CDR3 is TGTGCCAGCAGACCGACTAGCGGGAAAGGCCAAGAGACCCAGTACTTC. Translated: CASRPTSGKGQETQYF.

This clonotype has only a few counts. For the CDR3, the DNA is TGTGCCAGCAGCCCATTAGCGGGGCCCTGCGAGCAGTACTTC. Protein sequence: CASSPLAGPCEQYF. The chain combines TRBV7-2 with TRBJ2-7, with 8 bases aligning to TRBD2. J gave up 6 bases and V 5 bases, and 9 bases lay outside the gene matches. Germline CDR1 reads SGHTA; CDR2 reads FQGNSA. The CDR3 consists of 14 residues.

This clonotype appeared many times. The J gene is TRBJ1-5, the V gene TRBV5-4; 12 bases fit TRBD1. The V segment lost 4 bases and the J segment 6 bases; nucleotides outside the gene matches: 5. From germline, CDR1 is SGHNT and CDR2 YYREEE (reference sequence). The CDR3 sequence is 15 residues long. The CDR3: CASSPGQGAGQPQHF. The CDR3 region has the DNA TGTGCCAGCAGCCCGGGACAGGGGGCGGGTCAGCCCCAGCATTTT.

This clonotype came up many times. The gene calls are TRBV7-9 and TRBJ2-3; D is possibly TRBD2 (5 bases). The CDR3 is made up of 14 amino acids. Germline values: CDR1 SEHNR, CDR2 FQNEAQ (reference sequence). The germline V and J ends were trimmed by 5 bases and 0 bases, with 9 bases remaining between them. CDR3: CASSRGLSTDTQYF. The CDR3 bases are TGTGCCAGCAGCCGAGGACTGAGCACAGATACGCAGTATTTT.

The chain recombines TRBV12-3 or TRBV12-4 with TRBJ2-1, with no clear D. Trimming left V 7 bases short and J 7 bases short, with 17 bases between. The CDR3 totals 14 residues. The CDR3 sequence: CASNKPGIGNEQFF. CDR3 DNA sequence: TGTGCCAGCAACAAGCCGGGTATTGGGAATGAGCAGTTCTTC.

The rearrangement links TRBV30 to TRBJ1-2; TRBD1 is a possible D gene (5 bases). The CDR3 runs to 15 residues. The germline V and J ends were trimmed by 1 base and 4 bases, with 16 bases remaining between them. CDR1 and CDR2 (germline): GTSNPN, SVGIG (reference sequence). Here the CDR3 reads CAWSAGHQGIYGYTF. CDR3 nucleotides: TGTGCCTGGAGTGCGGGCCACCAGGGTATCTATGGCTACACCTTC. The full variable domain, with the rest looked up from reference TRBV30 and TRBJ1-2, is SQTIHQWPATLVQPVGSPLSLECTVEGTSNPNLYWYRQAAGRGLQLLFYSVGIGQISSEVPQNLSASRPQDRQFILSSKKLLLSDSGFYLCAWSAGHQGIYGYTFGSGTRLTVV.

With regard to this clonotype: Given a much more abundant clone one base away, this may be a read error. The chain uses TRBV29-1 and TRBJ2-2; TRBD2 aligns across 8 bases. This CDR3 has 14 residues. The germline CDR1 and CDR2 sequences are SQVTM and ANQGSEA. Trimming at V came to 7 bases and at J to 3 bases, leaving 7 bases not matched to a gene. The DNA for the CDR3 is TGCAGCGCCGATGCGGGGGGCGACACCGGGGAGCTGTTTTTT. Protein product: CSADAGGDTGELFF.

This clonotype was recorded at least ten times. The rearrangement joins TRBV4-3 to TRBJ2-1; tentatively, D is TRBD1 (5 bases). CDR3 length equals 14 residues. Trimming took off 0 bases at V and 7 bases at J, with 10 bases between the two ends. Germline CDR1 reads LGHNA; CDR2 reads YSLEER. This CDR3 reads CASSQDARANEQFF. CDR3 nucleotide sequence: TGCGCCAGCAGCCAAGATGCCAGGGCGAATGAGCAGTTCTTC.

This clonotype was observed a few times. The chain has TRBV19 and TRBJ1-1; the match to TRBD1 covers 11 bases. Germline CDR1 and CDR2: LNHDA and SQIVND (reference sequence). This CDR3 is built from 13 residues. V lost 5 bases, J lost 5 bases, and 1 base stayed unmatched. CDR3 region: CASSGTGGTEAFF. The CDR3, as DNA: TGTGCCAGTAGTGGGACAGGGGGAACTGAAGCTTTCTTT.

In its sample, this clonotype was seen many times. CDR3 loop: CASSNFDGPDTQYF. The CDR3 nucleotides read TGTGCCAGCAGCAACTTCGACGGGCCAGATACGCAGTATTTT. The gene calls are TRBV7-9 and TRBJ2-3; D is uncertain. This CDR3 has 14 residues. Germline V CDR1 and CDR2: SEHNR, FQNEAQ (reference sequence). Between the trimmed V and J ends, which lost 5 bases and 4 bases, there was a span of 13 bases.

This clonotype was picked up many times. The chain combines TRBV14 with TRBJ2-7, with 7 positions matching TRBD1. Germline CDR1 SGHDN, CDR2 FVKESK. After removal of 4 bases from V and 6 bases from J, the junction contained 6 bases not matched to a gene. The CDR3 runs 13 residues. The CDR3: CASSPRGYSEQYF. DNA of the CDR3: TGTGCCAGCAGCCCCAGGGGGTACTCCGAGCAGTACTTC.

This clonotype came up many times. The gene calls are TRBV30 and TRBJ2-2, with unresolved D. Deletions cut 0 bases from V and 6 bases from J, with 11 bases between. Germline CDR1 and CDR2: GTSNPN and SVGIG (reference sequence). The CDR3 length is 14 residues. The CDR3 DNA follows: TGTGCCTGGAGTGTAACCGGGTTGGCCGGGGAGCTGTTTTTT. Translation: CAWSVTGLAGELFF.

This clonotype showed up just a few times. The V call is TRBV6-6, the J call TRBJ1-1, with D perhaps matching TRBD1 (6 bases). This CDR3 is 18 amino acids long. Germline V gene data show CDR1 as MNHNY and CDR2 as SVGAGI (reference sequence). Trimming took 4 bases from V and 3 from J, leaving 24 bases between them. The CDR3 reads CASSSPAGASFLDTEAFF. As DNA, the CDR3 is TGTGCCAGCAGTTCCCCTGCGGGGGCGAGCTTCTTGGACACTGAAGCTTTCTTT.

This clonotype was seen more than once but under ten times. The chain joins TRBV20-1 to TRBJ1-4, with 8 bases identical to TRBD1. From germline, CDR1 is DFQATT and CDR2 SNEGSKA (reference sequence). CDR3 length: 13 amino acids. The CDR3 loop is CSYPTGDNEKLFF. The CDR3 DNA sequence: TGCAGCTACCCGACAGGGGATAATGAAAAACTGTTTTTT.

Only a few counts were recorded for this clonotype. The rearrangement links TRBV7-9 to TRBJ2-7; 7 nucleotides align to TRBD1. Germline CDR1 reads SEHNR; CDR2 reads FQNEAQ (reference sequence). Unmatched junction bases numbered 7, after V lost 5 bases and J lost 3 bases. The CDR3 sequence is 14 residues long. The CDR3 sequence is CASSRPGQIYEQYF. The CDR3 coding sequence is TGTGCCAGCAGCCGACCGGGACAGATCTACGAGCAGTACTTC.

The chain has TRBV7-6 and TRBJ1-5; D uncertain. This CDR3 contains 12 residues. Looked up from germline, CDR1 is SGHVS and CDR2 is FNYEAQ. V dropped 4 bases and J dropped 8 bases, with 9 bases sitting between them. CDR3 nucleotides: TGTGCCAGCAGCTCACTCTCCGAGCCCCAGCATTTT. Translated: CASSSLSEPQHF.

Of note for this clonotype: A much larger clonotype is one base distant, so this may be a read error. The rearrangement joins TRBV6-1 to TRBJ1-5, with D hard to call. The J call may be faulty, since TRBJ2-3 better matches the DNA end. This CDR3 is built from 15 residues. Germline V lookup: CDR1 MNHNS, CDR2 SASEGT. The DNA for the CDR3 is TGTGCCAGCGGGAAACTTATTAATAGCAATCAGCCCCAGTATTTT. Translating gives CASGKLINSNQPQYF.

In this sample, this clonotype turned up many times. The chain recombines TRBV6-5 with TRBJ2-7; no clear D. CDR1 and CDR2 (germline): MNHEY, SVGAGI. The length of the CDR3 is 12 residues. V dropped 2 bases and J dropped 7 bases, with 9 bases sitting between them. In DNA, the CDR3 is TGTGCCAGCAGTTACGACAAAAAAGAGCAGTACTTC. As protein: CASSYDKKEQYF.

Note on this clonotype: This may arise from a read error, as a much more abundant clone is one base away. V and J are TRBV11-2 and TRBJ2-6, with D uncertain. From germline, CDR1 is SGHAT and CDR2 FQNNGV. This CDR3 comprises 15 residues. The CDR3 is CASSLGLSGVNVLTF. CDR3 nucleotides: TGTGCCAGCAGCTTAGGGCTCTCTGGGGTCAACGTCCTGACTTTC.

The chain recombines TRBV25-1 with TRBJ2-1; TRBD2 matches at 11 bases. Trimming took 4 bases from V and 2 from J; bases not matched to a gene: 4. The CDR3 spans 16 residues. Germline V gives CDR1 MGHDK, CDR2 SYGVNS. Here the CDR3 DNA reads TGTGCCAGCAGTGGTACTAGCGGGAGAGCCTACAATGAGCAGTTCTTC. It is translated as CASSGTSGRAYNEQFF. Complete variable domain (other parts from reference TRBV25-1 and TRBJ2-1): EADIYQTPRYLVIGTGKKITLECSQTMGHDKMYWYQQDPGMELHLIHYSYGVNSTEKGDLSSESTVSRIRTEHFPLTLESARPSHTSQYLCASSGTSGRAYNEQFFGPGTRLTVL.

For this clonotype: A read error is possible here, since a much larger clone lies one base away. This rearrangement joins TRBV7-6 to TRBJ2-7, with 9 bases lining up with TRBD1. CDR3 size: 12 residues. Germline CDR1 is SGHVS and CDR2 is FNYEAQ. The CDR3 region is CASSASGTGILV. CDR3 in DNA: TGTGCCAGCAGCGCCTCCGGGACAGGGATATTGGTC.

CDR3 nucleotide sequence: TGTGCCAGCGAGGATACGATTAACTATGGCTACACCTTC. Its protein product is CASEDTINYGYTF. The chain links TRBV7-9 to TRBJ1-2; the D is unclear. CDR3 length: 13 amino acids. Germline V gene lookup returns CDR1 SEHNR and CDR2 FQNEAQ (reference sequence). Deletions cut 8 bases from V and 1 base from J, with 11 bases between.

V is TRBV2 and J is TRBJ1-1; TRBD1 aligns across 7 bases. The germline V gene has CDR1 SNHLY and CDR2 FYNNEI. Losses at the gene ends were 8 bases for V and 0 bases for J; bases not matched to a gene: 12. The CDR3 length is 16 residues. CDR3 sequence reads: CASLTGEGAMNTEAFF. CDR3 nucleotide sequence: TGTGCCAGCCTAACAGGGGAAGGGGCCATGAACACTGAAGCTTTCTTT.

This rearrangement joins TRBV6-5 to TRBJ1-4; 8 bases are a match to TRBD1. The CDR3 is 13 amino acids. J was trimmed by 7 bases and V by 6 bases; bases with no gene match: 4. Germline CDR1 is MNHEY and CDR2 is SVGAGI. Here the CDR3 DNA reads TGTGCCAGCAGGCAGGGGGCTGGTGAAAAACTGTTTTTT. This gives the protein CASRQGAGEKLFF.

The genes are TRBV7-7 and TRBJ2-2; a possible D gene is TRBD2 (6 bases). The germline CDR1 and CDR2 sequences are SSHAT and FNYEAQ (reference sequence). Trimming took off 8 bases at V and 4 bases at J, with 20 bases between the two ends. The CDR3 has 16 amino acids. The CDR3 loop is CASGPWLQGGTGELFF. DNA for the CDR3: TGTGCCAGCGGCCCTTGGTTGCAGGGAGGCACCGGGGAGCTGTTTTTT.